Given below is one T cell receptor (beta chain) in context. As yet, its antigen is unknown. TCRdb passed the 5' RACE reads through MiXCR, listing each CDR3 protein once. The sample contains some 320,000 distinct CDR3 sequences, about 4% of which appear only once. Trimming cost V 3 bases and J 5 bases, with 15 bases left between them. The germline V gene encodes CDR1 SGHRS and CDR2 YFSETQ. This CDR3 has 15 residues. The sample is drawn from a study of T cells after yellow fever vaccination. Regarding the study as a whole: The CD4 and CD8 compartments had a small share of their clonotypes in common. Subsequent booster samples again held most clones from primary vaccination (more than 95% CD4, roughly 88% CD8).

The chain recombines TRBV5-1 with TRBJ2-1; TRBD2 might be the D (7 bases). The material sequenced was PBMCs, taken 5 days after the yellow fever booster vaccination. The sequence derives from a man between 18 and 35 years old who received the YFV17D yellow fever vaccine. CDR3 nucleotide sequence: TGCGCCAGCAGCTGGGGGGGGGGGCCCCACAATGAGCAGTTCTTC. Its protein is CASSWGGGPHNEQFF.